Presented here are 22 T cell receptor beta chains from one specimen sequenced in a study of T cells expressing NK-cell markers. After re-calling the 5' RACE reads, TCRdb lists one entry per CDR3 protein, DNA absent. The table lists approximately 420,000 distinct CDR3 sequences. Sequences were obtained from blood T cells: a sorted CD56 or NKG2C T cell subset, CD4+ or CD8+ T cells, or bulk PBMC T cells (not recorded which). All receptors derive from a woman between 45 and 65 years old in good health.

This rearrangement joins TRBV12-3 or TRBV12-4 to TRBJ1-1. This CDR3 comprises 13 residues. The chain's CDR3 is CASSLTSWVEAFF.

The chain recombines TRBV19 with TRBJ2-1; TCRdb outputs TRBD2, but without DNA this stays unchecked. This CDR3 has 14 residues. Germline-derived CDR1 and CDR2 are LNHDA and SQIVND (reference sequence). The CDR3 sequence: CASRRTSGRNEQFF.

This chain uses TRBV6-5 with TRBJ1-4. From germline, CDR1 is MNHEY and CDR2 SVGAGI. The CDR3 has 16 residues. Here the CDR3 reads CASSYSLGLGGEKLFF.

The chain links TRBV12-3 or TRBV12-4 to TRBJ1-2. The CDR3 sequence is 14 residues long. The CDR3 region is CASTDGTTNYGYTF.

J is TRBJ1-5 and V is TRBV9; no DNA is available, so the TRBD1 call from TCRdb remains unchecked. CDR3 length equals 14 residues. Germline CDR1 and CDR2: SGDLS and YYNGEE. The CDR3 region is CASSQGGSISPQHF.

The J gene is TRBJ2-2, the V gene TRBV7-6; TCRdb's assignment of TRBD2 cannot be checked, as there is no DNA. Germline CDR1 is SGHVS and CDR2 is FNYEAQ. The CDR3 extends over 17 amino acids. The CDR3 protein is CASSLSLGLAGSGELFF.

The chain is built from TRBV10-2 and TRBJ2-3; TCRdb's D call of TRBD1 is untestable without DNA. This CDR3 spans 16 amino acids. Germline V CDR1 and CDR2: WSHSY, SAAADI. CDR3 loop: CASSELGKYPQDTQYF.

The chain couples TRBV11-3 to TRBJ2-3. Germline assignment: CDR1 SGHNT and CDR2 YENEEA. This CDR3 is built from 14 residues. CDR3 sequence reads: CASSLDIGTDTQYF.

J is TRBJ2-1 and V is TRBV3-1; TCRdb proposes TRBD1, but this gene call is untestable without DNA. The CDR3 extends over 16 amino acids. CDR1 is LGHDT and CDR2 is YNNKEL in the germline V gene (reference sequence). The CDR3 here is CASSQPRQSFGNEQFF.

The chain recombines TRBV5-6 with TRBJ1-6; TCRdb returns TRBD1, unconfirmable since there is no DNA. This CDR3 spans 14 amino acids. From germline, CDR1 is SGHDT and CDR2 YYEEEE. This chain's CDR3 is CASSFGQDNSPLHF.

This chain links TRBV20-1 with TRBJ1-2; TCRdb designates TRBD1, a call that cannot be tested without DNA. Germline V gene lookup returns CDR1 DFQATT and CDR2 SNEGSKA (reference sequence). The CDR3 sequence is 14 residues long. The CDR3 reads CSARDNRGDYGYTF.

V and J are TRBV5-4 and TRBJ2-2; the D call from TCRdb, TRBD1, cannot be confirmed without DNA. The germline CDR1 and CDR2 sequences are SGHNT and YYREEE (reference sequence). The CDR3 has 15 amino acids. CDR3 region: CASSFRTADTGELFF.

The chain is built from TRBV14 and TRBJ2-1. The CDR3 contains 15 residues. The germline gives CDR1 SGHDN, CDR2 FVKESK. The CDR3 sequence: CASSQDLPRYHEQFF.

The V call is TRBV20-1, the J call TRBJ2-7; TCRdb proposes TRBD2, but this gene call is untestable without DNA. CDR3 length equals 15 residues. Germline V CDR1 and CDR2: DFQATT, SNEGSKA (reference sequence). The CDR3 loop is CSAIDSGKASYEQYF.

The J gene is TRBJ1-1, the V gene TRBV7-3; TCRdb's D call of TRBD1 is untestable without DNA. Germline V gene lookup returns CDR1 SGHTA and CDR2 FQGTGA. The CDR3 has 13 residues. The CDR3 region is CASSLMFWGQAFF. Based on the CDR3 plus reference TRBV7-3 and TRBJ1-1, the full variable domain is GAGVSQTPSNKVTEKGKYVELRCDPISGHTALYWYRQSLGQGPEFLIYFQGTGAADDSGLPNDRFFAVRPEGSVSTLKIQRTERGDSAVYLCASSLMFWGQAFFGQGTRLTVV.

The chain joins TRBV2 to TRBJ2-3. From germline, CDR1 is SNHLY and CDR2 FYNNEI. This CDR3 is 13 amino acids long. CDR3 sequence reads: CASSEEPNNTQYF.

The chain uses TRBV20-1 and TRBJ2-5; the TRBD2 assignment by TCRdb is unverifiable without DNA. CDR3 length equals 16 residues. In germline, CDR1 is DFQATT, CDR2 SNEGSKA (reference sequence). The CDR3 loop is CSARALREFRQETQYF.

The chain employs TRBV11-1 and TRBJ2-1; the D call from TCRdb, TRBD2, cannot be confirmed without DNA. Germline V gene data show CDR1 as SGHAT and CDR2 as FQDESV (reference sequence). This CDR3 is 17 amino acids long. CDR3 protein: CASSSGGAGVRYNEQFF.

This chain uses TRBV18 with TRBJ2-3; lacking DNA, the TRBD1 call made by TCRdb goes unchecked. From germline, CDR1 is KGHSH and CDR2 LQKENI. This CDR3 is built from 15 residues. This CDR3 reads CASSPRDRVTDTQYF.

The chain combines TRBV24-1 with TRBJ2-5; TCRdb lists TRBD1, though no DNA is available to test this call. There are 15 residues in the CDR3. Per germline, CDR1 KGHDR and CDR2 SFDVKD. The CDR3 spells CATREGSGAQETQYF.

The chain joins TRBV9 to TRBJ1-2. This CDR3 is built from 13 residues. Germline loops: CDR1 SGDLS, CDR2 YYNGEE. Here the CDR3 reads CASSVGAKWGYTF. The full variable domain, its missing parts supplied by reference TRBV9 and TRBJ1-2, is DSGVTQTPKHLITATGQRVTLRCSPRSGDLSVYWYQQSLDQGLQFLIQYYNGEERAKGNILERFSAQQFPDLHSELNLSSLELGDSALYFCASSVGAKWGYTFGSGTRLTVV.

The chain couples TRBV5-1 to TRBJ1-3; TCRdb proposes TRBD1, but this gene call is untestable without DNA. There are 15 residues in the CDR3. Germline CDR1 and CDR2: SGHRS and YFSETQ. The CDR3 region is CASSPGTGVGNTIYF.